This TCR beta chain was documented in a study of blood T cells in healthy people across ages. There are a few counts of this clonotype. Antigen unknown. A second PCR of roughly 7 to 11 cycles used a sample-barcoded 5' primer and a J-beta primer mix. Through a template-switch adaptor with 12 random nucleotides, each cDNA molecule received a tag. TCRdb recomputed calls from the 5' RACE reads with MiXCR, one row per CDR3 protein. The table includes 1,300,000 or so distinct CDR3 sequences, around 59% detected once. The CDR3 is made up of 14 amino acids. Germline loops: CDR1 DFQATT, CDR2 SNEGSKA (reference sequence). V lost 3 bases and J lost 6; bases outside the gene matches: 8. The study, taken as a whole, reports: The study found more naive CD4+ cells and higher diversity in long-lived than aged donors.

The receptor's source is a man aged 18 to 29 in good health. Specimen: blood. The V and J genes are TRBV20-1 and TRBJ1-2, with TRBD1 matching 9 bases. The CDR3 region is CSASFLQGANGYTF. The CDR3 DNA reads as TGCAGTGCTAGCTTTTTACAGGGGGCCAATGGCTACACCTTC.